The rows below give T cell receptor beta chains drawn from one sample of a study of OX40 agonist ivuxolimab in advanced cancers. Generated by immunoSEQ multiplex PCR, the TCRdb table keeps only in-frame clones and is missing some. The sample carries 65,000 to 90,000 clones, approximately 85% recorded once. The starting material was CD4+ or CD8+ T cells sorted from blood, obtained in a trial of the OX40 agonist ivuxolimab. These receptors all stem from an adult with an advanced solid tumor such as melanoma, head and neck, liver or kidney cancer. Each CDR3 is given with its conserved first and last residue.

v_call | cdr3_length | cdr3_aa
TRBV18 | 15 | CASSPSIQGTDTQYF
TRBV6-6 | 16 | CASSLSTSGGGNEQFF
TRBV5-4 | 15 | CASSTKTGLNTEAFF
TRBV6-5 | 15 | CASRRQGRGYPEAFF
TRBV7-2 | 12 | CASSFTGTEQFF
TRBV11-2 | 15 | CASSHEVASDHEQYF
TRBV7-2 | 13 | CASSSRTGETQYF
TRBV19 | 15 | CASSLLQGNRDIQYF
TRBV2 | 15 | CASNEQGESGNTIYF
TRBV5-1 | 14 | CASSLTPGRLGAFF
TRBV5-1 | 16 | CASSSPPGGPGNEQFF
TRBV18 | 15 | CASSPTGTGGDEQYF
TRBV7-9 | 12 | CASSSYPYGYTF
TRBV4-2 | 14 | CASSQALAGAEQFF
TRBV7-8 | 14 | CATLPPPVLDTQYF
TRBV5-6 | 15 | CASLDLGGVADTQYF
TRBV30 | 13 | CAWSQDVVTEAFF
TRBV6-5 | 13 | CASRPDRDYGYTF
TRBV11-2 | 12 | CASSLDGYEQFF
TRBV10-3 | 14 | CAITPTGPYNEQFF
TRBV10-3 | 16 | CAIKGTGTAGTDTQYF
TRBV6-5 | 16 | CASTYRGRAGANVLTF
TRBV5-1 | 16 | CASSTLPGTLTGELFF
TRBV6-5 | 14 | CASSRTGDYYEQYF
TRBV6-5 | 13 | CASSTGASAEAFF
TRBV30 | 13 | CASALRYNSPLHF
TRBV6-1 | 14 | CASSPTGLNSPLHF
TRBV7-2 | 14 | CASSLVGVQETQYF
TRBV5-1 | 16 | CASSQEGQGVWETQYF
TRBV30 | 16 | CAWSSGLGGGTDTQYF
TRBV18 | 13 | CASSPPGGEGAFF
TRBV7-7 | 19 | CASSLYPEALKSPTDTQYF
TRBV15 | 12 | CATSRDKSPLHF
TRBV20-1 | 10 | CSASSNEQFF
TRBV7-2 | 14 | CASSPPGTQETQYF
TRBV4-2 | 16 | CASSQDFAVTMRGYTF
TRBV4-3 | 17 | CASSQEKGYLREDTQYF
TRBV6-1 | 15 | CASKRPDRGNQPQHF
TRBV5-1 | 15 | CASSLGGQGLYGYTF
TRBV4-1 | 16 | CASSQPLRDRKDEQYF
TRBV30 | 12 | CAWSVGTGEQYF
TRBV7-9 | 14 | CASSRDSSTDTQYF
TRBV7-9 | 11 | CASSRDHEQFF
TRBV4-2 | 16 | CASSPGLAGGMYEQYF
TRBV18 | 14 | CASSPRTANSPLHF
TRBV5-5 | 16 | CASSLDSASGANVLTF
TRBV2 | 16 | CASSGETGGAVETQYF
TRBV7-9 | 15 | CASSHDRGLDYGYTF
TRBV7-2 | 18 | CASSLEKRGGRGTGELFF
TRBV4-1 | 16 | CASSQDWDTGGYGYTF